The 21 T cell receptor beta chains listed next were all sequenced from one sample in a study of T-cell memory formation after mild COVID-19. TCRdb re-called the 5' RACE reads with MiXCR, one entry per CDR3 protein. Of roughly 340,000 distinct CDR3 sequences listed, around a fifth were seen once; the top ten hold about 21%. The sequencing input was PBMCs or a T cell subset sorted from them (not recorded which). The receptors shown here come from a young man who had mild COVID-19 (a few samples of this study predate the infection). Cell type and time point are not known.

This clonotype was observed a handful of times. The V gene is TRBV29-1, the J gene TRBJ1-2; 8 bases align to TRBD1. Trimming took 7 bases from V and 4 from J; bases not matched to a gene: 5. There are 12 residues in the CDR3. Germline V lookup: CDR1 SQVTM, CDR2 ANQGSEA. CDR3 amino acids: CSATGEAYGYTF. The DNA of the CDR3 is TGCAGCGCGACAGGGGAGGCCTATGGCTACACCTTC. The full variable domain, its missing parts supplied by reference TRBV29-1 and TRBJ1-2, is SAVISQKPSRDICQRGTSLTIQCQVDSQVTMMFWYRQQPGQSLTLIATANQGSEATYESGFVIDKFPISRPNLTFSTLTVSNMSPEDSSIYLCSATGEAYGYTFGSGTRLTVV.

The chain employs TRBV7-3 and TRBJ2-3; perhaps TRBD1 as D (6 bases). Trimming stripped 4 bases from V and 0 bases from J, with 11 bases between. Germline V CDR1 and CDR2: SGHTA, FQGTGA. This CDR3 contains 15 residues. CDR3 protein: CASSSPGTSTDTQYF. The CDR3 DNA reads TGTGCCAGCAGCTCTCCCGGGACAAGCACAGATACGCAGTATTTT. Full variable domain (rest looked up from reference TRBV7-3 and TRBJ2-3): GAGVSQTPSNKVTEKGKYVELRCDPISGHTALYWYRQSLGQGPEFLIYFQGTGAADDSGLPNDRFFAVRPEGSVSTLKIQRTERGDSAVYLCASSSPGTSTDTQYFGPGTRLTVL.

This clonotype was recorded a few times. The chain employs TRBV6-1 and TRBJ2-1, with a weak D call TRBD2 (6 bases). Germline V gene lookup returns CDR1 MNHNS and CDR2 SASEGT. Trimming took off 4 bases at V and 1 base at J, with 11 bases between the two ends. There are 15 residues in the CDR3. In DNA, the CDR3 is TGTGCCAGCAGTGGGGGGGTGAGGTCCTACAATGAGCAGTTCTTC. Protein: CASSGGVRSYNEQFF.

The chain carries TRBV12-3 or TRBV12-4 and TRBJ2-5; TRBD2 matches 10 bases. V lost 7 bases to trimming and J lost 2 bases; unmatched junction nucleotides: 7. CDR3 length equals 15 residues. CDR3 protein: CASTLGLAAQETQYF. The CDR3 DNA reads TGTGCCAGCACCCTCGGACTAGCGGCACAAGAGACCCAGTACTTC.

This clonotype showed up just a few times. The chain joins TRBV12-3 or TRBV12-4 to TRBJ1-5; D remains unclear. V lost 5 bases, J lost 6 bases, and 8 bases lay in between. The CDR3 consists of 12 residues. The CDR3 protein is CASSPDTQPQHF. CDR3 sequence (DNA): TGTGCCAGCAGTCCCGACACTCAGCCCCAGCATTTT.

V usage is TRBV7-2 and J usage is TRBJ2-7, with no clear D. Trimming took off 4 bases at V and 11 bases at J, with 18 bases between the two ends. Germline V CDR1 and CDR2: SGHTA, FQGNSA. This CDR3 has 13 amino acids. DNA of the CDR3: TGTGCCAGCAGCTCGTCCTATTCCGTAAGCAAGTACTTC. Residues: CASSSSYSVSKYF.

This chain connects TRBV20-1 to TRBJ2-3; possibly TRBD1 or TRBD2 for D (5 bases each). Germline CDR1 DFQATT, CDR2 SNEGSKA (reference sequence). The V end lost 1 base, the J end lost 2 bases, and 10 bases lay between the germline ends. The CDR3 totals 14 residues. The CDR3 DNA reads TGCAGTGCTAGAGCGCAGGGAGACACAGATACGCAGTATTTT. Protein product: CSARAQGDTDTQYF.

The chain is built from TRBV7-9 and TRBJ2-1; tentatively, D is TRBD1 or TRBD2 (5 bases each). Germline CDR1 reads SEHNR; CDR2 reads FQNEAQ (reference sequence). The ends were cut back, 5 bases at V and 5 bases at J, with 16 bases in the middle. The CDR3 loop spans 15 amino acids. The CDR3 DNA reads TGTGCCAGCAGCCCCGGGACGCACTGGGACAATGAGCAGTTCTTC. It yields the protein CASSPGTHWDNEQFF.

The chain couples TRBV14 to TRBJ2-3; 9 bases map to TRBD2. CDR1 and CDR2 (germline): SGHDN, FVKESK. This CDR3 is 15 amino acids long. Trimming cost V 1 base and J 4 bases; bases outside gene matches: 3. CDR3 in amino acids: CASSQVGTSPDTQYF. The CDR3 coding sequence is TGTGCCAGCAGCCAAGTCGGGACTAGCCCAGATACGCAGTATTTT.

J is TRBJ1-5 and V is TRBV29-1; tentative D call: TRBD1 (5 bases). Germline values: CDR1 SQVTM, CDR2 ANQGSEA. There are 12 residues in the CDR3. The germline V and J ends were trimmed by 4 bases and 6 bases, with 10 bases remaining between them. In DNA form, the CDR3 reads TGCAGCGTTGGCGACAGTCGTCAGCCCCAGCATTTT. It yields the protein CSVGDSRQPQHF.

The gene calls are TRBV7-9 and TRBJ2-1, with D perhaps TRBD2 (6 bases). The CDR3 loop spans 12 amino acids. Trimming stripped 5 bases from V and 8 bases from J, with 10 bases between. CDR1 and CDR2 (germline): SEHNR, FQNEAQ (reference sequence). For the CDR3, the DNA is TGTGCCAGCAGCGCTAGCGTCGATGAGCAGTTCTTC. It is translated as CASSASVDEQFF.

The rearrangement links TRBV12-3 or TRBV12-4 to TRBJ2-1; 7 positions match TRBD2. The V gene end was trimmed by 5 bases and the J gene end by 11 bases; junction bases not matched to a gene: 12. This CDR3 has 14 amino acids. Here the CDR3 reads CASSPGLPTKKQFF. CDR3 nucleotide sequence: TGTGCCAGCAGTCCGGGACTACCGACGAAAAAGCAGTTCTTC.

This clonotype was observed a few times. The V gene is TRBV3-1, the J gene TRBJ2-3, with unresolved D. There are 13 residues in the CDR3. Germline V lookup: CDR1 LGHDT, CDR2 YNNKEL (reference sequence). V was clipped by 3 bases and J by 2 bases, with 6 bases between them. The CDR3, as DNA: TGTGCCAGCAGCCAGGCCGCCACAGATACGCAGTATTTT. This gives the protein CASSQAATDTQYF.

A single count supports this clonotype. This chain links TRBV28 with TRBJ2-1; TRBD2 agrees at 13 bases. Germline CDR1 MDHEN, CDR2 SYDVKM. The CDR3 is made up of 15 amino acids. The trim removed 5 bases at V and 9 bases at J, leaving 7 bases unmatched. This chain's CDR3 is CASSLTSGGLGEQFF. The CDR3 region has the DNA TGTGCCAGCAGTCTGACTAGCGGGGGGTTGGGTGAGCAGTTCTTC.

This chain uses TRBV27 with TRBJ1-1; tentative D call: TRBD1 (6 bases). The CDR3 has 16 residues. CDR1 and CDR2 from the germline V gene are MNHEY and SMNVEV (reference sequence). V was trimmed by 3 bases and J by 0 bases, leaving 14 bases between them. The CDR3 sequence: CASSFNYRDMNTEAFF. Here the CDR3 DNA reads TGTGCCAGCAGTTTTAATTACAGGGATATGAACACTGAAGCTTTCTTT.

This clonotype was picked up a small number of times. The chain carries TRBV12-3 or TRBV12-4 and TRBJ2-1; a weak D match, TRBD1 (5 bases). The V end lost 3 bases, the J end lost 7 bases, and 10 bases lay between the germline ends. The CDR3 is 13 residues long. Here the CDR3 reads CASSFGRANEQFF. The CDR3 region has the DNA TGTGCCAGCAGTTTTGGCAGGGCGAATGAGCAGTTCTTC.

The chain employs TRBV7-6 and TRBJ1-4, with D uncertain. Per germline, CDR1 SGHVS and CDR2 FNYEAQ. Trimming stripped 1 base from V and 8 bases from J, with 17 bases between. The CDR3 is 16 residues long. CDR3 sequence reads: CASSLGPQALREKLFF. Written as DNA, the CDR3 is TGTGCCAGCAGCTTAGGCCCCCAGGCCCTTAGAGAAAAACTGTTTTTT.

The rearrangement uses TRBV6-2 or TRBV6-3 and TRBJ2-7, with 7 bases identical to TRBD2. CDR1 MNHEY and CDR2 SVGEGT come from the germline V gene. V lost 6 bases and J lost 6; bases outside the gene matches: 8. The CDR3 has 13 amino acids. CDR3 protein: CASRAGTTVEQYV. DNA for the CDR3: TGTGCCAGCAGGGCCGGGACTACCGTCGAGCAGTACGTC.

The rearrangement links TRBV29-1 to TRBJ1-1, with 11 bases matching TRBD1. CDR1 and CDR2 (germline): SQVTM, ANQGSEA. V was clipped by 7 bases and J by 4 bases; unmatched bases: 8. There are 14 residues in the CDR3. This CDR3 is CSAVPGQGGTEAFF. The CDR3 region has the DNA TGCAGCGCCGTCCCGGGACAGGGGGGCACTGAAGCTTTCTTT.

This clonotype turned up a few times. The V call is TRBV28, the J call TRBJ1-2; TRBD1 is a possible D gene (5 bases). CDR1 is MDHEN, CDR2 SYDVKM, per germline. V lost 5 bases and J 6 bases, leaving 16 bases between the germline ends. There are 14 residues in the CDR3. The CDR3 DNA is TGTGCCAGCAGTCAGCCGAGGGGTTACGATGGCTACACCTTC. Protein sequence: CASSQPRGYDGYTF.

The chain links TRBV6-5 to TRBJ1-6; 7 nucleotides match TRBD1. The CDR3 is 16 amino acids. Per germline, CDR1 MNHEY and CDR2 SVGAGI. After removal of 2 bases from V and 4 bases from J, the junction contained 5 bases not matched to a gene. DNA of the CDR3: TGTGCCAGCAGTTACGAGGGGGCGCGATATAATTCACCCCTCCACTTT. It yields the protein CASSYEGARYNSPLHF.